The 26 T cell receptor beta chains below were found in one sample sequenced in a study of T cell repertoires in ileal Crohn's disease. Specified time point: neoterminal ileum biopsy at postoperative endoscopy, about 6 months after surgery. Assay used: immunoSEQ multiplex PCR; TCRdb lists only in-frame clones, some missing. The table records 8,500 to 13,000 clones, roughly 80% of them present only once. The sequenced sample was ileal tissue. The receptors stem from an adult with Crohn's disease.

The chain is built from TRBV19 and TRBJ2-1; 8 bases align to TRBD1. The CDR3 runs 14 residues. V lost 2 bases to trimming and J lost 8 bases; unmatched junction nucleotides: 5. Germline assignment: CDR1 LNHDA and CDR2 SQIVND (reference sequence). The CDR3 region is CASSIIQGAHEQFF. In DNA, the CDR3 is TGTGCCAGTAGTATAATCCAGGGGGCACATGAGCAGTTCTTC.

The gene calls are TRBV18 and TRBJ2-1, with 8 bases matching TRBD2. The germline V gene encodes CDR1 KGHSH and CDR2 LQKENI. The junction had 9 bases not matched to a gene; V was cut back by 1 base and J by 7 bases. This CDR3 is 16 amino acids long. The CDR3 DNA follows: TGTGCCAGCTCACCACGGGCAGCGGGAGTTGGGAATGAGCAGTTCTTC. It specifies CASSPRAAGVGNEQFF.

In its sample, this clone was seen once. The CDR3, as DNA: TGTGCCAGCAGTGAAGATCTCAGGTCAGTCGACGAGCAGTACTTC. Residues: CASSEDLRSVDEQYF. The rearrangement links TRBV6-1 to TRBJ2-7; no reliable D call. The CDR3 contains 15 residues. V was trimmed by 1 base and J by 5 bases, leaving 15 bases between them. CDR1 is MNHNS, CDR2 SASEGT, per germline.

Only one count was recorded for this clone. The chain joins TRBV7-8 to TRBJ2-7, with D unclear. This CDR3 contains 11 residues. Trimming shortened V by 5 bases and J by 4 bases, and 6 bases separated the two germline ends. Germline-derived CDR1 and CDR2 are SGHVS and FQNEAQ. DNA of the CDR3: TGTGCCAGCAGCCCCCTTTACGAGCAGTACTTC. As protein: CASSPLYEQYF.

This sequence joins TRBV6-1 and TRBJ2-2; D unclear. Germline CDR1 is MNHNS and CDR2 is SASEGT. The CDR3 is 12 amino acids. V lost 6 bases and J lost 3, with 5 bases in between. For the CDR3, the DNA is TGTGCCAGCAGGACTTACACCGGGGAGCTGTTTTTT. It is translated as CASRTYTGELFF.

The chain couples TRBV7-9 to TRBJ2-2; 9 nucleotides match TRBD1. The CDR3 is made up of 16 amino acids. The germline gives CDR1 SEHNR, CDR2 FQNEAQ (reference sequence). Trimming at V came to 4 bases and at J to 2 bases, leaving 5 bases not matched to a gene. CDR3 bases: TGTGCCAGCAGCTCGGGGACAGGGTCCAACACCGGGGAGCTGTTTTTT. Residues: CASSSGTGSNTGELFF. The full variable domain, in which reference TRBV7-9 and TRBJ2-2 provide the parts outside the CDR3, is DTGVSQNPRHKITKRGQNVTFRCDPISEHNRLYWYRQTLGQGPEFLTYFQNEAQLEKSRLLSDRFSAERPKGSFSTLEIQRTEQGDSAMYLCASSSGTGSNTGELFFGEGSRLTVL.

The genes are TRBV10-3 and TRBJ1-2; tentatively, D is TRBD1 (6 bases). The CDR3 has 15 amino acids. The germline gives CDR1 ENHRY, CDR2 SYGVKD. V lost 0 bases and J lost 2, with 10 bases in between. The CDR3 loop is CAISESYGQNYGYTF. The CDR3 bases are TGTGCCATCAGTGAGTCGTACGGACAGAACTATGGCTACACCTTC.

The rearrangement links TRBV7-2 to TRBJ2-7; D possibly corresponds to TRBD1 (5 bases). This CDR3 has 14 amino acids. Trimming left V 3 bases short and J 5 bases short, with 14 bases between. The V gene's germline CDR1 is SGHTA and CDR2 FQGNSA. DNA for the CDR3: TGTGCCAGCAGCTTGGATGGCAGGGCTAACGAGCAGTACTTC. It is translated as CASSLDGRANEQYF.

The chain carries TRBV28 and TRBJ1-4; D ambiguous. V lost 0 bases to trimming and J lost 6 bases, with 14 bases between them. The germline V gene has CDR1 MDHEN and CDR2 SYDVKM. This CDR3 is 16 amino acids long. The CDR3 DNA sequence: TGTGCCAGCAGTTTATGGTCGTCCGGGGAGGATGAAAAACTGTTTTTT. The encoded protein is CASSLWSSGEDEKLFF.

The chain joins TRBV14 to TRBJ2-1, with 10 nucleotides matching TRBD2. The germline V gene has CDR1 SGHDN and CDR2 FVKESK. The CDR3 runs 16 residues. V shed 4 bases and J 7 bases; nucleotides not matched to a gene: 10. CDR3 amino acids: CASSLPGLAVGNEQFF. CDR3 nucleotide sequence: TGTGCCAGCAGCCTCCCTGGACTAGCGGTGGGGAATGAGCAGTTCTTC. The whole variable domain, filled in from reference TRBV14 and TRBJ2-1, reads EAGVTQFPSHSVIEKGQTVTLRCDPISGHDNLYWYRRVMGKEIKFLLHFVKESKQDESGMPNNRFLAERTGGTYSTLKVQPAELEDSGVYFCASSLPGLAVGNEQFFGPGTRLTVL.

This chain connects TRBV6-5 to TRBJ1-1; D might be TRBD1 (6 bases). Germline loops: CDR1 MNHEY, CDR2 SVGAGI. The CDR3 is made up of 13 amino acids. Trimming cost V 6 bases and J 0 bases, with 8 bases left between them. The CDR3 DNA reads TGTGCCAGCAGGCGGACAGTGAACACTGAAGCTTTCTTT. Translating it yields CASRRTVNTEAFF.

This sequence joins TRBV4-1 and TRBJ1-1, with TRBD1 matching 7 bases. The length of the CDR3 is 14 residues. Germline V gene lookup returns CDR1 MGHRA and CDR2 YSYEKL. J was trimmed by 1 base and V by 4 bases; bases with no gene match: 3. Written as DNA, the CDR3 is TGCGCCAGCAGCCCCCGACAGGGGAACACTGAAGCTTTCTTT. Its protein is CASSPRQGNTEAFF.

The J gene is TRBJ2-1, the V gene TRBV21-1; the table's D gene call, TRBD2, was not cross checked with the DNA. TRBV21-1 is an annotated pseudogene. The CDR3 runs 18 residues. The CDR3 is CASSKERRVGSSYNEQFF. Written as DNA, the CDR3 is TGTGCCAGCAGCAAAGAAAGGAGGGTCGGCAGCTCCTACAATGAGCAGTTCTTC.

J is TRBJ1-3 and V is TRBV6-5; no clear D. CDR1 is MNHEY, CDR2 SVGAGI, per germline. The V end was cut by 5 bases, the J end by 0 bases, with 11 bases between. The CDR3 contains 15 residues. The CDR3 here is CASSPRGASGNTIYF. The CDR3 DNA reads TGTGCCAGCAGTCCCCGCGGCGCCTCTGGAAACACCATATATTTT.

The V gene is TRBV2, the J gene TRBJ2-3; D not resolved. The ends were cut back, 4 bases at V and 1 base at J, with 9 bases in the middle. The CDR3 has 14 residues. Germline CDR1 SNHLY, CDR2 FYNNEI. CDR3: CASSGDFRTDTQYF. The CDR3, as DNA: TGTGCCAGCAGTGGCGACTTTCGCACAGATACGCAGTATTTT.

The chain employs TRBV6-5 and TRBJ1-1, with TRBD1 as a possible D gene (5 bases). The germline CDR1 and CDR2 sequences are MNHEY and SVGAGI. The V end lost 11 bases, the J end lost 0 bases, and 16 bases lay between the germline ends. The CDR3 has 14 amino acids. CDR3 DNA sequence: TGTGCCTCTTACACCGGGGGAATGAACACTGAAGCTTTCTTT. It specifies CASYTGGMNTEAFF.

The chain employs TRBV6-6 and TRBJ1-5; 7 bases are shared with TRBD1. Germline trimming cut 7 bases from V and 5 bases from J; bases unmatched to any gene: 5. CDR3 size: 13 residues. CDR1 and CDR2 from the germline V gene are MNHNY and SVGAGI (reference sequence). The CDR3 DNA follows: TGTGCCAGCACCGACAGGGACTATCAGCCCCAGCATTTT. It translates to CASTDRDYQPQHF.

The chain joins TRBV19 to TRBJ2-1; the match to TRBD2 covers 9 bases. CDR1 and CDR2 (germline): LNHDA, SQIVND (reference sequence). CDR3 length: 15 amino acids. The V and J ends lost 5 bases and 1 base, in that order; junction bases with no gene match: 3. CDR3 nucleotides: TGTGCCAGTAGTTTAGCGGGAGAATCCTACAATGAGCAGTTCTTC. Protein product: CASSLAGESYNEQFF.

This clone was counted between two and nine times. The chain links TRBV21-1 to TRBJ1-1; no DNA check was done on the table's D call, TRBD1. TRBV21-1 is a documented pseudogene. The CDR3 has 18 amino acids. The DNA of the CDR3 is TGTGCCAGCAGCAAGCCTACCCTTATTTCAGGGGGGAACACTGAAGCTTTCTTT. Protein sequence: CASSKPTLISGGNTEAFF.

The gene calls are TRBV6-5 and TRBJ1-5; 8 nucleotides agree with TRBD1. Looked up from germline, CDR1 is MNHEY and CDR2 is SVGAGI. Unmatched junction bases numbered 9, after V lost 6 bases and J lost 5 bases. CDR3 length: 15 residues. CDR3 sequence reads: CASSPTGGFDQPQHF. The CDR3 DNA follows: TGTGCCAGCAGCCCTACAGGGGGGTTCGATCAGCCCCAGCATTTT.

The chain joins TRBV5-1 to TRBJ1-3; 12 nucleotides align to TRBD1. The germline CDR1 and CDR2 sequences are SGHRS and YFSETQ. There are 20 residues in the CDR3. The junction had 12 bases not matched to a gene; V was cut back by 0 bases and J by 2 bases. CDR3 coding DNA: TGCGCCAGCAGCTTGGGGCCGGGACAGGGGGCGCGGTCGCCTGGAAACACCATATATTTT. It is translated as CASSLGPGQGARSPGNTIYF.

The chain joins TRBV5-6 to TRBJ1-1, with D perhaps matching TRBD1 (5 bases). CDR3 length: 14 residues. Trimming shortened V by 4 bases and J by 0 bases, and 10 bases separated the two germline ends. Per the germline V gene, CDR1 is SGHDT and CDR2 is YYEEEE. CDR3 DNA: TGTGCCAGCAGCATATTGACAGTGAACACTGAAGCTTTCTTT. Amino acids: CASSILTVNTEAFF.

The chain recombines TRBV11-2 with TRBJ2-3; D remains ambiguous. The CDR3 is 19 residues long. Germline CDR1 is SGHAT and CDR2 is FQNNGV. V was cut by 1 base and J by 3 bases, with 23 bases left in between. The chain's CDR3 is CASSLGPAAYQKTTDTQYF. The CDR3, as DNA: TGTGCCAGCAGCTTAGGGCCTGCGGCCTACCAAAAGACTACAGATACGCAGTATTTT.

This sequence joins TRBV5-4 and TRBJ2-1; TRBD2 matches at 9 bases. The length of the CDR3 is 15 residues. Germline lookup yields CDR1 SGHNT and CDR2 YYREEE (reference sequence). Trimming at V came to 4 bases and at J to 9 bases, leaving 11 bases not matched to a gene. This CDR3 is CASSPPGLALIEQFF. CDR3 nucleotide sequence: TGTGCCAGCAGCCCCCCGGGACTAGCCCTCATTGAGCAGTTCTTC.

The rearrangement links TRBV7-8 to TRBJ2-7; D is unresolved. The CDR3 covers 14 residues. Germline V gene sequence: CDR1 SGHVS, CDR2 FQNEAQ. V was pared by 5 bases and J by 2 bases, with 13 bases between. In DNA, the CDR3 is TGTGCCAGCAGCCAGGATCTCACTCCCTACGAGCAGTACTTC. It codes for CASSQDLTPYEQYF.

V and J are TRBV5-1 and TRBJ1-1; D may be TRBD1 (6 bases). Germline lookup yields CDR1 SGHRS and CDR2 YFSETQ. V lost 4 bases and J lost 7, with 8 bases in between. The CDR3 totals 11 residues. CDR3 nucleotide sequence: TGCGCCAGCAGCCTACAGGGTGAAGCTTTCTTT. Protein: CASSLQGEAFF.